Listed below are T cell receptor beta chains from one sample, sequenced in a study of blood T cells in healthy people across ages. MiXCR was run by TCRdb on the 5' RACE reads, yielding one entry per CDR3 protein. This table holds more than 750,000 distinct CDR3 sequences, roughly 29% found once. The same sample was also studied in work on T cells of mothers and their children.

The sequenced material came from blood. Receptors were obtained from a woman aged 40 to 55 in good health. The CDR3 runs from the conserved cysteine through the conserved F or W. D genes are given only for firm matches. For some rows the clone size is stated as once, few or many, or as a class when expanded; others skip it.

>.|TRBV6-6|TRBJ2-7|.
CASRKWGGGEGEQYF
TGTGCCAGCAGGAAGTGGGGAGGGGGTGAGGGCGAGCAGTACTTC
>few|TRBV25-1|TRBJ1-5|.
CASSSLDMEAQPQHF
TGTGCCAGCAGTTCCCTGGACATGGAGGCTCAGCCCCAGCATTTT
>many|TRBV29-1|TRBJ1-2|.
CSASEAPGAPSNYGYTF
TGCAGCGCCTCCGAGGCCCCGGGCGCTCCTTCTAACTATGGCTACACCTTC
>many|TRBV25-1|TRBJ2-7|.
CASSESGQGPRSYEQYF
TGTGCCAGCAGTGAATCGGGCCAGGGGCCCCGCTCCTACGAGCAGTACTTC
>.|TRBV29-1|TRBJ2-1|.
CSVEAQVDEQFF
TGCAGCGTTGAAGCACAGGTAGATGAGCAGTTCTTC
>few|TRBV20-1|TRBJ2-1|.
CSARGRGPYNEQFF
TGCAGTGCTAGAGGGAGGGGGCCCTACAATGAGCAGTTCTTC
>.|TRBV28|TRBJ2-2|.
CASSFLDGELFF
TGTGCCAGCAGTTTCCTGGATGGGGAGCTGTTTTTT
>few|TRBV28|TRBJ2-1|TRBD2
CASSLGSTGGYNEQFF
TGTGCCAGCAGCTTAGGGTCAACGGGGGGCTACAATGAGCAGTTCTTC
>few|TRBV5-1|TRBJ1-1|.
CASSLVAGKNTEAFF
TGCGCCAGCAGCTTGGTGGCAGGGAAGAACACTGAAGCTTTCTTT
>many|TRBV20-1|TRBJ1-6|TRBD1
CSARVTGEASPLHF
TGCAGTGCTAGAGTGACAGGGGAGGCTTCACCCCTCCACTTT
>.|TRBV15|TRBJ2-7|.
CATSRVGGYYEQYF
TGTGCCACCAGCAGAGTAGGGGGGTACTACGAGCAGTACTTC